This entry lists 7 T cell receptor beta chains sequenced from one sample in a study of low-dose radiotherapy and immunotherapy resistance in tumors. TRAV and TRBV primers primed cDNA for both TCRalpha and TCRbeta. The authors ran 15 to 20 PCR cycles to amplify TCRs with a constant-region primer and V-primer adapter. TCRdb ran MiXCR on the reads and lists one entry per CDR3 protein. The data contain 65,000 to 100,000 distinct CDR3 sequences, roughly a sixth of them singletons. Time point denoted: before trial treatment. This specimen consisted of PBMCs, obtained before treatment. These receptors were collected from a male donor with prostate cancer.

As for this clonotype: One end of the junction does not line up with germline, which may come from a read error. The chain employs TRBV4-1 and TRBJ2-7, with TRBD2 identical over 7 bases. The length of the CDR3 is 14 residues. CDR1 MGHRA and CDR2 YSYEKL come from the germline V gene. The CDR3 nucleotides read TGTGCCAGCAGCCCCTGGGGAGGGGCCTACGAGCAATACTTC. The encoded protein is CASSPWGGAYEQYF.

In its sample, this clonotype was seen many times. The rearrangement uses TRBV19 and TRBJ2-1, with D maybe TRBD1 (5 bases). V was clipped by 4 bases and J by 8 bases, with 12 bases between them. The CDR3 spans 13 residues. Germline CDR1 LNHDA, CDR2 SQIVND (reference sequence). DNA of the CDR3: TGTGCCAGTAGTACCCAGGGTGTCCATGAGCAGTTCTTC. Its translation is CASSTQGVHEQFF.

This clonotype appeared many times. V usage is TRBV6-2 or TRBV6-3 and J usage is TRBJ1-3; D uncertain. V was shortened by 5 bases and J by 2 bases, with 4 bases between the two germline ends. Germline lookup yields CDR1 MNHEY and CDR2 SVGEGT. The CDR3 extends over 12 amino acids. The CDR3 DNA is TGTGCCAGCAGTGCGACTGGAAACACCATATATTTT. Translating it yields CASSATGNTIYF.

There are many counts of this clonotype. CDR3 nucleotides: TGTGCCAGCAACTCTCGGCCGGGGGCGCGGGGACAGCCCCAGCATTTT. Amino acid sequence: CASNSRPGARGQPQHF. The J gene is TRBJ1-5, the V gene TRBV25-1; a weak D match, TRBD1 (6 bases). Deletions cut 7 bases from V and 7 bases from J, with 23 bases between. In germline, CDR1 is MGHDK, CDR2 SYGVNS. The CDR3 is made up of 16 amino acids.

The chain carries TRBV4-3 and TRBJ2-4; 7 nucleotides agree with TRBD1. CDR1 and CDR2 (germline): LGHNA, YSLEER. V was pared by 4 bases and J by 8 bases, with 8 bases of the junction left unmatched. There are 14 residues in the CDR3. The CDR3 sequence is CASSRSGDSHIQYF. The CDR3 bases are TGCGCCAGCAGCCGATCCGGGGACAGCCACATTCAGTACTTC.

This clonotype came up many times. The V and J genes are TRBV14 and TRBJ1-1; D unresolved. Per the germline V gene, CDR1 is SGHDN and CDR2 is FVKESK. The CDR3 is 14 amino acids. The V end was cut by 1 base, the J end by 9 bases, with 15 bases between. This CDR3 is CASSQVTPEAQAFF. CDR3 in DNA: TGTGCCAGCAGCCAAGTCACCCCCGAAGCCCAAGCTTTCTTT.

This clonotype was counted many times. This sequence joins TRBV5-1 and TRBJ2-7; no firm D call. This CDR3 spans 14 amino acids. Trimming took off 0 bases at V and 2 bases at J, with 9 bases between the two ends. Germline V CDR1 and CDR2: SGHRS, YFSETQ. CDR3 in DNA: TGCGCCAGCAGCTTGGCGGAGACTGCCTACGAGCAGTACTTC. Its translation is CASSLAETAYEQYF.